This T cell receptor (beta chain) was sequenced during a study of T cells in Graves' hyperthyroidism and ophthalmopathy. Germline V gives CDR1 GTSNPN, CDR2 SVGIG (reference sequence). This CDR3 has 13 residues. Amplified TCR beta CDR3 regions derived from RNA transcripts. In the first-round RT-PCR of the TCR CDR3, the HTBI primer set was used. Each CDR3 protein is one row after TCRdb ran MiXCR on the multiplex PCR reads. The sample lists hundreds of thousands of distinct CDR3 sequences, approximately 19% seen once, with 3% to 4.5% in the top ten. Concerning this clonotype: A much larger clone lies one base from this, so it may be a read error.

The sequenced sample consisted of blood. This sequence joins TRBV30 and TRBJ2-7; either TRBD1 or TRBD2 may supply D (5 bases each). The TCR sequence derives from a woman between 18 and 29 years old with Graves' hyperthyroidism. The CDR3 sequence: CAWSLRDAYEHYF. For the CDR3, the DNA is TGTGCCTGGAGTCTACGGGACGCCTACGAGCATTACTTC.